The entry below gives a single T cell receptor beta chain sequence along with its context. The specificity of this receptor is unknown. No base quality values were provided; no much bigger clone lies one nucleotide off. The library was produced with 5' RACE. The ligated cDNA was amplified by four rounds of PCR, in which nested alpha and beta constant region primers were used together with the SP2 primer. For the blood and skin samples, reverse transcription of TCR RNA was done with SuperScript IV along with alpha and beta constant region primers. T4 RNA ligase 1 was used to ligate an oligonucleotide containing the Illumina SP2 primer and a UMI to the 3' end of the cDNA. The 12-nucleotide UMI was composed of two random hexamers separated by an eight-base spacer, which was included to prevent hairpin formation. From the second PCR onward, TCR alpha and beta chain libraries were processed separately, and dual indexing was applied for multiplexing. After pooling, the indexed libraries were analyzed by capillary electrophoresis and sequenced on either an Illumina MiSeq or NextSeq. PhiX DNA at about 4.5-7% was added to the libraries to raise base diversity and improve cluster recognition. The paper's data handling went like this. Demultiplexor extracted UMIs from read 2, combined them with read 1 TCR sequence, and split reads by sample indices. Decombinator identified V and J genes and V-J junctions, assigning each TCR a five-part identifier including V and J deletions. Collapsinator used UMIs to correct sequencing errors and PCR amplification heterogeneity, yielding UMI-based abundance per TCR. CDR3Translator turned identifiers into nucleotide sequence, translated that sequence into amino acids, and pulled out CDR3 regions based on terminal motifs. Error-corrected alpha and beta TCR counts from blood and skin were compared after normalization to input RNA amount. In TCRdb, the public reads were trimmed at Q25 with fastp and aligned with MiXCR, with productive beta chains retained. Here each entry gathers all rows of one CDR3 protein and keeps the most common genes and DNA. TCRdb, not the authors, supplied the V and J calls. The table for this sample lists tens of thousands of distinct CDR3 sequences; approximately 8.5% of them were counted only once. The top ten clones comprise about a fifth of the sample.

V is shortened by 4 bases, J by 6 bases, and the region joining them spans 16 bases. Reading the germline V gene (reference sequence) gives CDR1 LGHDT and CDR2 YNNKEL. From the cysteine up to the phenylalanine, the CDR3 has a length of 14 residues. Only the CDR3 DNA stays, 42 bases, in frame from base 1. The data originate from a study of naive and memory T cell subsets (dated by TCRdb to about 2017). Turning to the overall study: The figure summarizing the skin biopsy and whole blood samples listed about ten blood donors, 7 tuberculin skin test biopsies and 3 saline control biopsies. PCR2 was typically a SYBR Green qPCR stopped at a set threshold; low-input samples could instead use end-point PCR (approximately 6 cycles). Overall results and qualifications from the work: The RNA-based method was acknowledged as potentially sensitive to TCR transcript changes with T cell activation and differentiation.

A robust, sensitive protocol for the amplification, sequencing and analysis of TCRs was described in the study, in which 3' ligation of a UMI-containing oligonucleotide to TCR cDNA was used. For whole blood analysis, approximately 2.5 ml of peripheral blood was collected from healthy adult volunteers into Tempus tubes, and RNA was extracted following the manufacturer's instructions. Total RNA was used without cell sorting and was treated with RQ1 DNase before reverse transcription, with a target input of roughly 1 to 1,100 ng. Skin biopsy and whole blood libraries were made to test pipeline robustness in samples where T cells form a minority population.

Here the chain combines TRBV3-1 and TRBJ2-7; a tentative D call is TRBD1 (6 bases match). The origin of this receptor is a female donor in good health. The DNA sequence is as follows: TGTGCCAGCAGCCTCGCAGGGGCGATCTCCGAGCAGTACTTC. Translation gives CASSLAGAISEQYF.